The clone carrying this TCR beta chain was counted many times. The antigen is not known. The data belong to a study of neurological immune-mediated disorders. Over 160 million TCR-beta sequences (from 15-18 subjects) were yielded by each sequencing run. TCRdb re-called the 5' RACE reads with MiXCR, one entry per CDR3 protein. The data contain 25,000 to 35,000 distinct CDR3 sequences, 9.5% to 13% of them singletons. Study-wide points: The study found the most TCR clonal expansion in HTLV-1-associated myelopathy and the least in multiple sclerosis, below healthy controls.

Specimen: PBMCs. This receptor was taken from an older woman in good health.

The CDR3 reads CASSFDGYSGNTIYF. In DNA, the CDR3 is TGCGCCAGCAGCTTTGACGGCTACTCTGGAAACACCATATATTTT. The J gene is TRBJ1-3, the V gene TRBV5-1; D is ambiguous. Germline CDR1 is SGHRS and CDR2 is YFSETQ. V was trimmed by 2 bases and J by 0 bases, leaving 9 bases between them. This CDR3 comprises 15 residues.